This T cell receptor beta chain was identified in a study of shared clonotypes between healthy human individuals (dated by TCRdb to 2018 to 2020). Looking at the study overall: The cohort comprised a couple of women and a few men aged 18 to 49 years. To increase sequencing depth and limit assay-specific biases, TCR repertoire library preparation and sequencing were carried out by different laboratories using diverse techniques. The study deeply sequenced blood TCR repertoires of about 5 healthy adults to estimate repertoire size and the extent of clonotype sharing between individuals. For each donor, three plates each were used for CD4 naive and CD4 memory, two plates were used for CD8 naive, and one plate was used for CD8 memory. Per donor, leukapheresis produced somewhere between about 0.94 and 9 billion PBMCs. What the research found in general, with its limitations: Larger estimated clonotype richness was generally found for naive subsets than for memory subsets. Sharing across four donors was observed for approximately 5% of naive CD4, over 3% of naive CD8, 2% to 2.5% of memory CD4, and around 0.4% of memory CD8 clonotypes. Pairwise subsampling led to the expectation that sequencing depth would affect the degree of clonotype sharing among donors. Rarefaction of sorted-subset datasets indicated incomplete sequencing despite the large sequencing depth. Because the study included only a small number of donors, the genetic and exposure-history diversity represented was limited. Sampling was restricted to blood, and TCR repertoires in tissues likely differ from the TCR repertoires found in blood. Higher generation probabilities were observed for clonotypes shared by all four sorted-subset donors than for non-shared clonotypes.

On this clone: Its specific antigen is unknown. Per-base qualities were not stored, and no clone one base away is much larger.

Trimming removed 3 bases from V and 6 bases from J, leaving 19 bases between the germline ends. From cysteine to phenylalanine, the CDR3 is 15 amino acids long. Only CDR3 DNA is held: 45 bases, read in frame from base 1. CDR1 and CDR2 were assigned from the germline V gene as SQVTM and ANQGSEA. Using the deep immunoSEQ assay, multiplex PCR amplified TCR CDR3 regions from genomic DNA. Extracted genomic DNA from each cell subset was spread evenly across all wells of several immunoSEQ 96-well plates, with each plate serving as a replicate. Each replicate PCR for sorted subsets received roughly 0.2 ug genomic DNA, equal to tens of thousands of T cell genomes. Purified libraries were measured with a Qubit 3.0 fluorometer, size-checked on a Bioanalyzer 2100, and measured again with the KAPA Library Quantification kit. A separate single-read 150-cycle Illumina NextSeq 550 flow cell was used to sequence each immunoSEQ 96-well plate. As for the authors' bioinformatics: Because only junctional sequences without quality scores were contained in the immunoSEQ output, filtering matching that applied to full-length reads could not be performed. Sequences were annotated with PyIR, a Python wrapper for IgBLAST v1.9, using IMGT germline references to assign V/J genes and CDR3. Reads were filtered out if the reads had weak V/J assignments (E-value above 1e-6), no CDR3, stop codons, out-of-frame junctions, or ambiguous translated residues. A V3J clonotype was defined by an identical inferred V gene, J gene, and CDR3 amino acid sequence. Percentage overlap between repertoires was calculated by dividing the number of shared unique clonotypes by the size of the smaller repertoire. Three approaches were used to assess repertoire richness: RTK rarefaction, the Chao1 estimator, and Recon v2.1 estimates of unobserved clonotypes. Generation probabilities for all TCRbeta clonotypes obtained by the gDNA method from a few donors were computed using OLGA. TCRdb carries this immuneACCESS record with in-frame sequences only. Its versions omit some clonotypes, under half of them owing to an unresolved V gene in the studies checked, with the rest unexplained. V, J and clone size reflect that table, while D and trimming were determined from the DNA. Recorded for this sample are 2,500,000 or so clones; around 90% of them occurred a single time. The ten largest clonotypes hold roughly 0.15% of the sample.

The donors were healthy, HIV-negative adults with no recently reported acute infections or vaccinations. All donors were Caucasian adults living in Nashville, Tennessee, USA. CD4+ T cells were enriched by magnetic negative selection, after which naive cells were positively selected on CD45RA and the negative fraction was taken as the memory subset. Blood was obtained by leukapheresis, after which PBMCs were separated by Ficoll-Histopaque density gradient centrifugation and cryopreserved in liquid nitrogen vapor phase. Analytical flow cytometry was used to check the purity and quantity of every magnetically sorted T cell population. Each sorted fraction had its genomic DNA isolated and then quantified by UV absorbance on a Nanodrop 2000c.

The chain uses TRBV29-1 and TRBJ2-3, with no D gene named confidently. This TCR came from a man aged 18 to 30 in good health. Sequencing was performed on naive CD4+ T cells sorted from blood. Interpreted using the paper, the cell subset or site label stands for: CD45RA+ positively selected. The nucleotide sequence is TGCAGCGTTGAGATTTGGTCTGGCGGTGCGGATACGCAGTATTTT. Its protein is CSVEIWSGGADTQYF.